The present entry profiles one TCR beta chain with its context. The antigen is not known. Donors were nominally healthy when sampled, though unrecorded immune exposures were likely. The data originate from a study of cytomegalovirus exposure and HLA in healthy donors. The study, taken as a whole, reports: The authors considered a cluster of highly shared sequence variants likely to be a sequencing artifact.

Use of 60 Vbeta and 13 Jbeta primers characterized the PCR. The data were produced by immunoSEQ multiplex PCR, yet TCRdb's version contains in-frame clones alone and is incomplete. Of about 170,000 clones in the sample, 60% to 80% were seen once. Unmatched junction bases numbered 4, after V lost 2 bases and J lost 8 bases. CDR3 length: 14 amino acids. Germline V gene sequence: CDR1 KGHSH, CDR2 LQKENI. This TCR came from a man in his forties in good health and CMV-seronegative. V is TRBV18 and J is TRBJ1-4, with 8 bases that match TRBD1. The sample was PBMCs. CDR3 nucleotides: TGTGCCAGCTCACCAGGGGGACAGGAGGAAAAACTGTTTTTT. Amino acids: CASSPGGQEEKLFF.